This TCR beta chain was captured by sequencing in a study of shared clonotypes between healthy human individuals (dated by TCRdb to 2019 to 2021). The study in broad terms: The cohort included three men and a couple of women between 18 and 49 years of age. Per donor, leukapheresis produced somewhere between about 0.8 and 9 billion PBMCs. For each donor, CD4 naive and CD4 memory were each run on three plates, CD8 naive on two plates, and CD8 memory on one plate. To increase sequencing depth and limit assay-specific biases, TCR repertoire library preparation and sequencing were carried out by different laboratories using diverse techniques. To estimate repertoire size and how much clonotypes are shared between individuals, the study performed deep sequencing of blood TCR repertoires from a few healthy adults.

Healthy HIV-negative adults with no recently reported acute infections or vaccinations were included as donors. Every donor was a Caucasian adult living in Nashville, Tennessee, USA. CD4+ T cells were enriched by magnetic negative selection, after which naive cells were positively selected on CD45RA and the negative fraction was taken as the memory subset. Blood was collected by leukapheresis, and PBMCs were isolated by Ficoll-Histopaque density gradient centrifugation and then cryopreserved in liquid nitrogen vapor phase. Purity and quantity of every magnetically sorted T cell population were checked by analytical flow cytometry. Genomic DNA was isolated from every sorted fraction and measured by UV absorbance on a Nanodrop 2000c. Using the deep immunoSEQ assay, multiplex PCR amplified TCR CDR3 regions from genomic DNA. Genomic DNA extracted from each cell subset was distributed evenly over all wells of several immunoSEQ 96-well plates, and each plate served as one replicate. For sorted subsets, 200 to 250 ng of genomic DNA, equivalent to 30,000 or so T cell genomes, went into each replicate PCR. The purified libraries were quantified using a Qubit 3.0 fluorometer, sized with a Bioanalyzer 2100, and then quantified again using the KAPA Library Quantification kit. A separate single-read 150-cycle Illumina NextSeq 550 flow cell was used to sequence each immunoSEQ 96-well plate. Under the source paper's analysis protocol: The immunoSEQ output contained only junctional sequences without quality scores, so filtering could not match that applied to full-length reads. To assign V/J genes and CDR3, sequences were annotated against IMGT germline references using PyIR, a Python wrapper for IgBLAST v1.9. Any read was removed if the V/J assignment was weak (E-value above 1e-6), the CDR3 was missing, or the read contained stop codons, out-of-frame junctions, or ambiguous translated residues. V3J clonotypes were defined by identical inferred V gene, J gene, and CDR3 amino acid sequence. The percentage overlap between two repertoires was calculated by dividing the number of shared unique clonotypes by the size of the smaller repertoire. Repertoire richness was assessed with RTK rarefaction, the Chao1 estimator, and Recon v2.1 estimates of unobserved clonotypes. Generation probabilities were computed with OLGA for all TCRbeta clonotypes obtained by the gDNA method from several donors. In its TCRdb copy, this immuneACCESS table keeps in-frame sequences only and misses some clones. Where compared with another copy, unresolved V genes explain less than half of these, and the others have no known cause. The V and J calls and clone size come from that table; D and trimming were worked out from the DNA. For this sample the table gives some 1.5 million clones, of which 95% to 97% were detected only once. In total, the top ten clones hold over 1% of the sample.

What the study reported, not specific to this receptor: Sampling was limited to blood, and TCR repertoires in tissue likely differ from TCR repertoires in blood. Pairwise subsampling indicated that sequencing depth was expected to affect the degree of clonotype sharing among donors. Rarefaction of sorted-subset datasets indicated incomplete sequencing despite the large sequencing depth. Higher generation probabilities were observed for clonotypes shared by all four sorted-subset donors than for non-shared clonotypes. About 5% of naive CD4, 3.5% of naive CD8, roughly 2.5% of memory CD4, and roughly 0.4% of memory CD8 clonotypes were shared across several donors. The small number of donors limited the genetic and exposure-history diversity represented. Naive subsets generally had larger estimated clonotype richness than memory subsets.

As for this clone: What antigen it recognizes has not been identified. Relative to the germline gene, one junction end is altered; a read error may explain this.

The germline V gene provides CDR1 SGHAT and CDR2 FQNNGV. The CDR3 contains 13 residues, cysteine and phenylalanine counted. The only DNA kept is the CDR3, 39 bases in frame from the first base. The receptor comes from a man aged 25 to 45 in good health. The rearranged segments are TRBV11-2 and TRBJ2-7, and perhaps TRBD2 as D gene, on 5 matching bases. Sequencing used naive CD4+ T cells sorted from blood. This specimen's cell subset or site label, per the study, means: CD45RA+ positively selected. The nucleotides are TGTGCCAGCAGCTTAGATTCTCGGGGTGCGGCGGACTTC. It specifies CASSLDSRGAADF.